This T cell receptor (beta chain) was retrieved from a study of human T cells and chemical hapten exposure. This clonotype has only a few counts. As for time point: patch test 1, 2 weeks after DPC sensitization. Treatment here: therapeutic diphenylcyclopropenone sensitization with weekly scalp DPC. Whole blood, unfractionated, served as the material for total RNA extraction. TCRdb redid the calling of the RACE reads with MiXCR, one entry per CDR3 protein. The table records approximately 340,000 distinct CDR3 sequences, around 7% of them present only once. The CDR3 covers 17 residues. Germline V gives CDR1 SGHTA, CDR2 FQGNSA. J gave up 7 bases and V 4 bases, and 11 bases lay outside the gene matches.

The rearrangement links TRBV7-2 to TRBJ2-5; TRBD2 agrees at 14 bases. The sequenced sample was whole blood, obtained in connection with sensitization to the hapten diphenylcyclopropenone (DPC). The clonotype comes from a woman between 18 and 29 years old with alopecia areata. Some clones in this sample may be carry-over from other donors' samples. Here the CDR3 reads CASSSGTSGGRGRTQYF. CDR3 nucleotides: TGTGCCAGCAGCTCCGGGACTAGCGGGGGCCGGGGAAGGACCCAGTACTTC.